One sample yielded the 27 T cell receptor beta chains listed below, sequenced in a study of CD8+CD57+ T cells in acquired aplastic anemia. Genomic DNA was employed as the template in profiling TCR beta VDJ and CDR3. A single record per CDR3 protein comes from TCRdb applying MiXCR to the reads. The data contain more than 150,000 distinct CDR3 sequences, about half of them seen just once; the ten biggest clones take up under 3.5%. The sample consisted of sorted CD4+, CD8+, or CD8+CD57+ T cells (not recorded which) from PBMCs. Source of these receptors: a human donor in good health.

V and J are TRBV20-1 and TRBJ1-2, with D possibly TRBD1 on 5 matching bases. The CDR3 is made up of 12 amino acids. V was pared by 2 bases and J by 6 bases, with 10 bases between. The germline gives CDR1 DFQATT, CDR2 SNEGSKA (reference sequence). The CDR3 loop is CSARQGGHGYTF. CDR3 bases: TGCAGTGCTAGACAGGGAGGGCATGGCTACACCTTC.

V usage is TRBV29-1 and J usage is TRBJ1-1, with TRBD1 as a possible D gene (5 bases). CDR1 and CDR2 from the germline V gene are SQVTM and ANQGSEA. The CDR3 runs 12 residues. Trimming left V 6 bases short and J 1 base short, with 9 bases between. The CDR3 DNA is TGCAGCGTCCAGACAGAGAACACTGAAGCTTTCTTT. It specifies CSVQTENTEAFF.

This clonotype was seen just once. The chain carries TRBV2 and TRBJ1-2; 11 nucleotides line up with TRBD1. Trimming cost V 3 bases and J 3 bases; bases outside gene matches: 0. The CDR3 is 14 amino acids. Germline-derived CDR1 and CDR2 are SNHLY and FYNNEI. Here the CDR3 reads CASSEGQGDYGYTF. CDR3 coding DNA: TGTGCCAGCAGTGAGGGACAGGGGGACTATGGCTACACCTTC.

This clonotype showed up just once. The chain carries TRBV9 and TRBJ1-1, with TRBD1 as a possible D gene (5 bases). Per the germline V gene, CDR1 is SGDLS and CDR2 is YYNGEE. Trimming pared 0 bases from V and 7 bases from J, leaving 7 bases between. The CDR3 sequence is 12 residues long. CDR3 coding DNA: TGTGCCAGCAGCGTAGGTACAGGTGAAGCTTTCTTT. This sequence encodes CASSVGTGEAFF.

V and J are TRBV9 and TRBJ2-5; D is possibly TRBD1 or TRBD2 (7 bases each). This CDR3 has 16 amino acids. Trimming pared 1 base from V and 1 base from J, leaving 14 bases between. The germline V gene has CDR1 SGDLS and CDR2 YYNGEE. The CDR3 sequence is CASSVSGTALQETQYF. For the CDR3, the DNA is TGTGCCAGCAGCGTAAGCGGGACAGCACTCCAAGAGACCCAGTACTTC. Looking up the rest from reference TRBV9 and TRBJ2-5 gives the full variable domain: DSGVTQTPKHLITATGQRVTLRCSPRSGDLSVYWYQQSLDQGLQFLIQYYNGEERAKGNILERFSAQQFPDLHSELNLSSLELGDSALYFCASSVSGTALQETQYFGPGTRLLVL.

The table lists this clonotype with many counts. The chain joins TRBV20-1 to TRBJ2-3, with 8 positions matching TRBD2. From germline, CDR1 is DFQATT and CDR2 SNEGSKA (reference sequence). The CDR3 consists of 14 residues. V shed 1 base and J 1 base; nucleotides not matched to a gene: 1. In DNA form, the CDR3 reads TGCAGTGCTAGAGTACTAGCGGGCACAGATACGCAGTATTTT. This codes for CSARVLAGTDTQYF.

This clonotype was seen at least ten times. This chain uses TRBV11-3 with TRBJ1-2, with a weak D call TRBD1 (6 bases). The V and J ends lost 0 bases and 4 bases respectively, with 12 bases between them. The CDR3 sequence is 15 residues long. Germline-derived CDR1 and CDR2 are SGHNT and YENEEA. The CDR3 here is CASSLDPGVGYGYTF. The CDR3 coding sequence is TGTGCCAGCAGCTTAGATCCAGGGGTAGGCTATGGCTACACCTTC.

This clonotype has ten or more counts. The genes are TRBV12-3 or TRBV12-4 and TRBJ1-2; D possibly corresponds to TRBD1 (5 bases). The CDR3 spans 13 residues. V dropped 7 bases and J dropped 5 bases, with 14 bases sitting between them. The CDR3 loop is CASNPGRGYGYTF. In DNA, the CDR3 is TGTGCCAGCAATCCGGGACGGGGATATGGCTACACCTTC.

The table lists this clonotype with a few counts. The chain joins TRBV10-3 to TRBJ1-1; D remains ambiguous. The CDR3 has 13 amino acids. V lost 6 bases, J lost 1 base, and 9 bases lay in between. Germline V gives CDR1 ENHRY, CDR2 SYGVKD. The CDR3 nucleotides read TGTGCCATCAGGGACCAGAGGAACACTGAAGCTTTCTTT. Its protein is CAIRDQRNTEAFF.

V gene TRBV20-1 combines with J gene TRBJ2-5, with D hard to call. The germline gives CDR1 DFQATT, CDR2 SNEGSKA (reference sequence). CDR3 length: 15 residues. Between the trimmed V and J ends, which lost 3 bases and 9 bases, there was a span of 23 bases. CDR3 protein: CSARRPVSPTDPQYF. The CDR3 DNA reads as TGCAGTGCTAGGAGACCAGTCTCCCCTACAGATCCCCAGTACTTC.

The chain combines TRBV2 with TRBJ2-1, with 9 bases identical to TRBD2. Trimming removed 8 bases from V and 8 bases from J; junction bases left unmatched: 7. This CDR3 is built from 13 residues. Germline V gene data show CDR1 as SNHLY and CDR2 as FYNNEI. The CDR3, as DNA: TGTGCCAGCCGGCGTAGCGGGAGTGATGAGCAGTTCTTC. Amino acids: CASRRSGSDEQFF.

This clonotype has at least ten counts. The J gene is TRBJ1-5, the V gene TRBV5-1; 7 positions match TRBD1. Germline CDR1 is SGHRS and CDR2 is YFSETQ. V lost 0 bases, J lost 4 bases, and 4 bases stayed unmatched. This CDR3 has 15 amino acids. The CDR3 reads CASSLGGQVNQPQHF. Written as DNA, the CDR3 is TGCGCCAGCAGCTTGGGTGGACAGGTGAATCAGCCCCAGCATTTT.

This clonotype was detected ten times or more. The gene calls are TRBV5-1 and TRBJ2-7; 8 positions agree with TRBD2. The germline gives CDR1 SGHRS, CDR2 YFSETQ. The CDR3 is 14 residues long. V shed 0 bases, J shed 7 bases, and the junction held 6 bases outside the gene matches. CDR3: CASSLAQGGGEQYF. Here the CDR3 DNA reads TGCGCCAGCAGCTTGGCACAGGGCGGGGGGGAGCAGTACTTC.

This clonotype has a count of ten or more. The V and J genes are TRBV20-1 and TRBJ2-3, with 9 bases identical to TRBD2. In germline, CDR1 is DFQATT, CDR2 SNEGSKA (reference sequence). V shed 0 bases and J 2 bases; nucleotides not matched to a gene: 12. The CDR3 totals 18 residues. The CDR3 here is CSARDLAGTKQPTDTQYF. Written as DNA, the CDR3 is TGCAGTGCTAGAGACCTAGCGGGAACTAAGCAACCCACAGATACGCAGTATTTT.

This clonotype was observed a handful of times. V gene TRBV25-1 combines with J gene TRBJ2-7; TRBD2 is a possible D gene (6 bases). The CDR3 runs to 14 residues. The germline V and J ends were trimmed by 10 bases and 0 bases, with 16 bases remaining between them. Germline CDR1 and CDR2: MGHDK and SYGVNS. CDR3 amino acids: CATNREDGSYEQYF. The CDR3 DNA is TGTGCCACCAATAGGGAGGACGGCTCCTACGAGCAGTACTTC.

The chain combines TRBV7-9 with TRBJ1-2; 7 bases are shared with TRBD1. Per the germline V gene, CDR1 is SEHNR and CDR2 is FQNEAQ (reference sequence). J was trimmed by 6 bases and V by 5 bases; bases with no gene match: 12. The CDR3 loop spans 15 amino acids. The CDR3 sequence: CASSTTRQGRNGYTF. DNA for the CDR3: TGTGCCAGCAGCACGACACGACAGGGTCGTAATGGCTACACCTTC. The whole variable domain, filled in from reference TRBV7-9 and TRBJ1-2, reads DTGVSQNPRHKITKRGQNVTFRCDPISEHNRLYWYRQTLGQGPEFLTYFQNEAQLEKSRLLSDRFSAERPKGSFSTLEIQRTEQGDSAMYLCASSTTRQGRNGYTFGSGTRLTVV.

This clonotype has only a few counts. The chain uses TRBV11-2 and TRBJ1-1; tentative D call: TRBD1 (5 bases). CDR1 and CDR2 from the germline V gene are SGHAT and FQNNGV. This CDR3 region has 16 residues. V lost 2 bases, J lost 3 bases, and 16 bases lay in between. This CDR3 reads CASSLLPPGTYTEAFF. The CDR3 DNA reads as TGTGCCAGCAGCTTACTCCCCCCAGGGACGTACACTGAAGCTTTCTTT.

This chain connects TRBV2 to TRBJ2-2; tentatively, D is TRBD1 or TRBD2 (6 bases each). CDR1 is SNHLY and CDR2 is FYNNEI in the germline V gene. The CDR3 is made up of 13 amino acids. The germline V and J ends were trimmed by 11 bases and 3 bases, with 13 bases remaining between them. CDR3 nucleotide sequence: TGTGCCGGGGGGCGGACCTACACCGGGGAGCTGTTTTTT. Translating gives CAGGRTYTGELFF.

This clonotype has at least ten counts. The chain links TRBV10-3 to TRBJ2-3; 8 bases match TRBD1. Trimming cost V 4 bases and J 4 bases; bases outside gene matches: 4. The CDR3 loop spans 14 amino acids. Germline-derived CDR1 and CDR2 are ENHRY and SYGVKD. CDR3 in amino acids: CAISGTGTADTQYF. CDR3 nucleotides: TGTGCCATCAGTGGGACAGGGACGGCAGATACGCAGTATTTT.

Concerning this clonotype itself: With a much larger clone just one base away, this may be a read error. The rearrangement links TRBV2 to TRBJ1-4; D remains unclear. In germline, CDR1 is SNHLY, CDR2 FYNNEI. The CDR3 is 13 amino acids. CDR3 in amino acids: CASSRHISEKLLF. The CDR3 region has the DNA TGTGCCAGCAGCCGTCATATCAGTGAAAAACTGCTTTTT.

The chain recombines TRBV7-2 with TRBJ2-1, with 12 bases identical to TRBD2. Germline V gene data show CDR1 as SGHTA and CDR2 as FQGNSA. Trimming took 2 bases from V and 9 from J; bases not matched to a gene: 5. The CDR3 has 15 amino acids. The CDR3 region has the DNA TGTGCCAGCAGCTTATTCGGACTAGCGGGAAGTGAGCAGTTCTTC. Translating gives CASSLFGLAGSEQFF. Full variable domain (remainder filled in from reference TRBV7-2 and TRBJ2-1): GAGVSQSPSNKVTEKGKDVELRCDPISGHTALYWYRQSLGQGLEFLIYFQGNSAPDKSGLPSDRFSAERTGGSVSTLTIQRTQQEDSAVYLCASSLFGLAGSEQFFGPGTRLTVL.

This clonotype was detected ten times or more. This chain uses TRBV7-2 with TRBJ1-2; a weak D match, TRBD1 (5 bases). V was trimmed by 1 base and J by 7 bases, leaving 13 bases between them. The CDR3 is 14 residues long. The V gene's germline CDR1 is SGHTA and CDR2 FQGNSA. The DNA of the CDR3 is TGTGCCAGCAGCTTAGTCGCGCCCGGGGGTGGCTACACCTTC. It encodes CASSLVAPGGGYTF. Complete variable domain (other parts from reference TRBV7-2 and TRBJ1-2): GAGVSQSPSNKVTEKGKDVELRCDPISGHTALYWYRQSLGQGLEFLIYFQGNSAPDKSGLPSDRFSAERTGGSVSTLTIQRTQQEDSAVYLCASSLVAPGGGYTFGSGTRLTVV.

This clonotype appeared many times. V usage is TRBV20-1 and J usage is TRBJ2-6; TRBD1 agrees at 8 bases. In germline, CDR1 is DFQATT, CDR2 SNEGSKA (reference sequence). With 5 bases clipped from V and 0 bases from J, the junction kept 3 bases outside the gene matches. The CDR3 sequence is 15 residues long. The CDR3 DNA sequence: TGCAGTGCTGGGACAGGACACTCTGGGGCCAACGTCCTGACTTTC. Its protein is CSAGTGHSGANVLTF.

This clonotype has a handful of counts. The chain has TRBV20-1 and TRBJ2-7; 12 bases agree with TRBD1. The V gene end was trimmed by 5 bases and the J gene end by 5 bases; junction bases not matched to a gene: 4. This CDR3 has 13 residues. Germline V CDR1 and CDR2: DFQATT, SNEGSKA (reference sequence). This CDR3 is CSAPGQGADEQYF. The CDR3 bases are TGCAGTGCTCCGGGACAGGGGGCCGACGAGCAGTACTTC.

The chain is built from TRBV2 and TRBJ2-3; 11 bases match TRBD1. Losses at the gene ends were 8 bases for V and 1 base for J; bases not matched to a gene: 11. The CDR3 loop spans 17 amino acids. Germline V gene lookup returns CDR1 SNHLY and CDR2 FYNNEI. For the CDR3, the DNA is TGTGCCAGCTGTCTAGGACAGGGGGCTTGGGGCACAGATACGCAGTATTTT. This translates into CASCLGQGAWGTDTQYF.

This clonotype was counted only a few times. The chain couples TRBV10-2 to TRBJ1-1; the D gene is possibly TRBD1 (5 bases). The CDR3 consists of 13 residues. CDR1 and CDR2 from the germline V gene are WSHSY and SAAADI. With 0 bases removed from V and 11 bases from J, the gap between germline ends came to 13 bases. Here the CDR3 reads CASSESQDITAFF. The CDR3 region has the DNA TGCGCCAGCAGTGAGTCGCAGGACATAACCGCTTTCTTT.

In regard to this clonotype: One end of the junction does not line up with germline, which may come from a read error. V gene TRBV9 combines with J gene TRBJ1-5, with TRBD1 identical over 7 bases. The CDR3 runs 15 residues. Germline V gene sequence: CDR1 SGDLS, CDR2 YYNGEE. The CDR3 here is CTSSVGQASNQPQHF. In DNA, the CDR3 is TGTACCAGCAGCGTAGGACAGGCTAGCAATCAGCCCCAGCATTTT. Drawing the rest from reference TRBV9 and TRBJ1-5, the complete variable domain is DSGVTQTPKHLITATGQRVTLRCSPRSGDLSVYWYQQSLDQGLQFLIQYYNGEERAKGNILERFSAQQFPDLHSELNLSSLELGDSALYFCTSSVGQASNQPQHFGDGTRLSIL.